Reported below is one TCR beta chain. The data were obtained in a study of shared clonotypes between healthy human individuals. Original handling: ImmunoSEQ junction-only sequences lacked quality scores, so their filtering differed. TCRdb's table, derived via immunoSEQ multiplex PCR, lists solely in-frame clones and lacks some. V and J calls and clone size follow that table, whereas D and trimming were derived from the DNA. Here the sample spans roughly 1.5 million clones, 95% to 99% being singletons. This CDR3 has 14 residues. Trimming stripped 6 bases from V and 5 bases from J, with 14 bases between. Germline lookup yields CDR1 MDHEN and CDR2 SYDVKM.

This chain connects TRBV28 to TRBJ2-1; a possible D gene is TRBD2 (6 bases). This clonotype was sampled from a man younger than 45 in good health. The sequencing input was naive CD4+ T cells sorted from blood. Subset reported: CD45RA+ positively selected. CDR3: CASRRASANNEQFF. In DNA, the CDR3 is TGTGCCAGCAGACGGGCTAGCGCCAACAATGAGCAGTTCTTC.